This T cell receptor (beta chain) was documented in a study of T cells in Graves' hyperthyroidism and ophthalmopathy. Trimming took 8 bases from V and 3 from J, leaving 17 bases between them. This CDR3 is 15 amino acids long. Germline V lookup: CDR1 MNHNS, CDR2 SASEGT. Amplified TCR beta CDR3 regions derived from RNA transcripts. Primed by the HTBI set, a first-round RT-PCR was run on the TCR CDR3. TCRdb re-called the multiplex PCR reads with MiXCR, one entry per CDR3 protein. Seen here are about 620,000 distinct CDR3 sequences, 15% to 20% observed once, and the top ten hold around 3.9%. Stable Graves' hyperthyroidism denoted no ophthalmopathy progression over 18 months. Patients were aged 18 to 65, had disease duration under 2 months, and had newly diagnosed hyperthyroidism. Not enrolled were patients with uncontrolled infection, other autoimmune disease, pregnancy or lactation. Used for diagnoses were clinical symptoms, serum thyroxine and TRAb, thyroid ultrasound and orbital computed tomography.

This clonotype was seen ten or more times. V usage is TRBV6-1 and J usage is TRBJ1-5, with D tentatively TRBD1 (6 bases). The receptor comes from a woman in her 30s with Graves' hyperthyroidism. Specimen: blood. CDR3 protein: CASVPGEGDNQPQHF. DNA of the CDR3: TGTGCCAGCGTCCCTGGTGAGGGGGACAATCAGCCCCAGCATTTT.